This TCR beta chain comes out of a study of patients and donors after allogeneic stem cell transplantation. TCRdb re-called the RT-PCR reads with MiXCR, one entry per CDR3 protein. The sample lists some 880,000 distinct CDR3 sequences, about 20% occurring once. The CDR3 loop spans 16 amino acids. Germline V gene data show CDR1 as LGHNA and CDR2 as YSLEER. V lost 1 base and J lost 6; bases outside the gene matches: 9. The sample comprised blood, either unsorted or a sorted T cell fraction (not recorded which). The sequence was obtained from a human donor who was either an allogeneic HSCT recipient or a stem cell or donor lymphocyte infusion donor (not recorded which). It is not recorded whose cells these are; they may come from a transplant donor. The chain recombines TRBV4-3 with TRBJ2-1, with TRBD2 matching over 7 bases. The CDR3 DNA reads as TGCGCCAGCAGCCAAGGTGCAGCGGGGAGTGTCAATGAGCAGTTCTTC. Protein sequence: CASSQGAAGSVNEQFF.